The 10 T cell receptor beta chains presented below share a single source sample, sequenced in a study of cytomegalovirus exposure and HLA in healthy donors. Researchers ran the PCR with 60 Vbeta and 13 Jbeta primers. TCRdb's copy holds only in-frame clones and misses some; the assay was immunoSEQ multiplex PCR. The sample lists 95,000 to 150,000 clones; around 60% were seen once. Specimen: PBMCs. These receptors were taken from a man between 40 and 49 years old in good health and CMV-seropositive.

There are a few counts of this clone. The chain has TRBV2 and TRBJ2-2; 9 bases match TRBD2. CDR1 is SNHLY, CDR2 FYNNEI, per germline. This CDR3 is 15 amino acids long. With 6 bases clipped from V and 0 bases from J, the junction kept 2 bases outside the gene matches. CDR3: CASRGLAANTGELFF. CDR3 in DNA: TGTGCCAGCAGGGGACTAGCTGCGAACACCGGGGAGCTGTTTTTT.

This clone was seen only a few times. The chain employs TRBV4-3 and TRBJ2-1, with D tentatively TRBD2 (5 bases). There are 16 residues in the CDR3. CDR1 and CDR2 from the germline V gene are LGHNA and YSLEER. Trimming shortened V by 5 bases and J by 0 bases, and 14 bases separated the two germline ends. CDR3 DNA: TGCGCCAGCAGCATGGGCACGGGGAGCTCCTACAATGAGCAGTTCTTC. This codes for CASSMGTGSSYNEQFF.

The CDR3 nucleotides read TGTGCCAGCAGCCTATCGGACAGGGCGTATACGCAGTATTTT. Its translation is CASSLSDRAYTQYF. The rearrangement uses TRBV6-5 and TRBJ2-3; 8 nucleotides align to TRBD1. The CDR3 contains 14 residues. CDR1 MNHEY and CDR2 SVGAGI come from the germline V gene. J lost 7 bases, V lost 6 bases, and 9 bases had no gene match.

The genes are TRBV30 and TRBJ2-3; 8 bases agree with TRBD1. V was clipped by 2 bases and J by 5 bases; unmatched bases: 9. CDR3 size: 15 residues. CDR1 and CDR2 from the germline V gene are GTSNPN and SVGIG (reference sequence). The CDR3 loop is CAWSTLGQGGDTQYF. CDR3 coding DNA: TGTGCCTGGAGTACACTCGGACAGGGAGGAGATACGCAGTATTTT.

Concerning this clone: The sample has other DNA sequences that encode this CDR3 too. CDR3 residues: CASSLVYRTNGYTF. Here the CDR3 DNA reads TGTGCCAGCAGCTTAGTGTACAGGACTAATGGCTACACCTTC. The gene calls are TRBV7-2 and TRBJ1-2; maybe TRBD1 (5 bases). Germline assignment: CDR1 SGHTA and CDR2 FQGNSA. V was clipped by 1 base and J by 6 bases, with 12 bases between them. The CDR3 has 14 amino acids.

The chain links TRBV4-1 to TRBJ2-5; 8 bases align to TRBD1. V trimming: 1 base; J trimming: 5 bases; junction bases outside the gene matches: 6. This CDR3 region has 15 residues. Germline lookup yields CDR1 MGHRA and CDR2 YSYEKL. CDR3 sequence reads: CASSQGAGGRETQYF. CDR3 DNA sequence: TGCGCCAGCAGCCAAGGGGCAGGGGGCAGGGAGACCCAGTACTTC.

The genes are TRBV6-1 and TRBJ1-1; TRBD1 might be the D (6 bases). The CDR3 spans 13 residues. Germline lookup yields CDR1 MNHNS and CDR2 SASEGT. Trimming took off 3 bases at V and 3 bases at J, with 8 bases between the two ends. CDR3 protein: CASSDRGDTEAFF. The CDR3 nucleotides read TGTGCCAGCAGTGACAGGGGAGACACTGAAGCTTTCTTT.

The table lists this clone with a count of one. This chain links TRBV7-2 with TRBJ2-7, with a possible D match to TRBD2 (6 bases). CDR1 is SGHTA, CDR2 FQGNSA, per germline. V was cut by 4 bases and J by 3 bases, with 16 bases left in between. This CDR3 contains 15 residues. As DNA, the CDR3 is TGTGCCAGCAGCTGGGAGGTAGTGGTGGGCTACGAGCAGTACTTC. Its protein product is CASSWEVVVGYEQYF.

Only a few counts were recorded for this clone. The V gene is TRBV18, the J gene TRBJ1-1; TRBD1 agrees at 8 bases. The CDR3 contains 13 residues. The germline gives CDR1 KGHSH, CDR2 LQKENI. J gave up 11 bases and V 3 bases, and 8 bases lay outside the gene matches. In nucleotides, the CDR3 is TGTGCCAGCTCACCCTCAGGACAGGGAGAGGCTTTCTTT. It translates to CASSPSGQGEAFF.

The rearrangement joins TRBV27 to TRBJ1-5, with TRBD1 identical over 8 bases. The CDR3 has 15 amino acids. CDR1 is MNHEY, CDR2 SMNVEV, per germline (reference sequence). The V segment lost 6 bases and the J segment 1 base; nucleotides outside the gene matches: 5. Here the CDR3 DNA reads TGTGCCAGCAGCTTCGACAGGGGAAGCAATCAGCCCCAGCATTTT. It is translated as CASSFDRGSNQPQHF.